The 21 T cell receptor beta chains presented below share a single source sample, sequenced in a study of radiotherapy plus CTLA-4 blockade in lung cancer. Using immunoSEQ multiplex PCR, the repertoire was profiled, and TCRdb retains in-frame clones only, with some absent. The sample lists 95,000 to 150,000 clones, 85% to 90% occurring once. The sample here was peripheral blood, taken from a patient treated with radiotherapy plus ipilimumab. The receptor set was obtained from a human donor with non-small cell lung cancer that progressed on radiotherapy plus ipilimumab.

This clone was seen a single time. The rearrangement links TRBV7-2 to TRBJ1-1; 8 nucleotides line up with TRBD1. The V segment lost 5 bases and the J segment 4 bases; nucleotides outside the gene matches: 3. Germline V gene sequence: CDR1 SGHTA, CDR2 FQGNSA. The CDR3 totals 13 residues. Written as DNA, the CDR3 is TGTGCCAGCAGCATGACAGGGGTCACTGAAGCTTTCTTT. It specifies CASSMTGVTEAFF.

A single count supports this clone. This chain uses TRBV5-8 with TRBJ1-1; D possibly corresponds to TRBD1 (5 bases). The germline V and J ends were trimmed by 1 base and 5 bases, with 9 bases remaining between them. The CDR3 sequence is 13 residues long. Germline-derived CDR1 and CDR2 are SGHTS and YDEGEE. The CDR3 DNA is TGTGCCAGCAGCTTGAGGGGAAAAACTGAAGCTTTCTTT. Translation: CASSLRGKTEAFF.

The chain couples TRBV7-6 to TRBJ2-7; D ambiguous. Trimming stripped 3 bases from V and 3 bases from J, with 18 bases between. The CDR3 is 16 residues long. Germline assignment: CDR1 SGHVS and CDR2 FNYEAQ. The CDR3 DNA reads TGTGCCAGCAGCTTCGGCGGAGAGGTGACGGGCTACGAGCAGTACTTC. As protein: CASSFGGEVTGYEQYF.

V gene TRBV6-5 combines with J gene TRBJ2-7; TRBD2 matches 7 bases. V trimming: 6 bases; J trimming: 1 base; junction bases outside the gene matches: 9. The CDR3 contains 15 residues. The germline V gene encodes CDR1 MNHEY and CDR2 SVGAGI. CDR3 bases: TGTGCCAGCAGCACGTCGACCGGGGGGTCCTACGAGCAGTACTTC. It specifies CASSTSTGGSYEQYF.

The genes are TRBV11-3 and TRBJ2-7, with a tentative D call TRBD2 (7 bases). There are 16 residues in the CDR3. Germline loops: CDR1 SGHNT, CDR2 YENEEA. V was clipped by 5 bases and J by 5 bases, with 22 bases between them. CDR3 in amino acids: CASSPGTVSGGDEQYF. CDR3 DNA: TGTGCCAGCAGCCCAGGGACCGTTTCGGGGGGCGACGAGCAGTACTTC.

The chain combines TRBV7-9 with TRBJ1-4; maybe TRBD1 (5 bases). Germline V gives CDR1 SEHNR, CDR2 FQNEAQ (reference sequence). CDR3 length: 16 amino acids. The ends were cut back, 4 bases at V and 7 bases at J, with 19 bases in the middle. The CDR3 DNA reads TGTGCCAGCAGCTCCACCGGGACCCCTTGGGGTGAAAAACTGTTTTTT. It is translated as CASSSTGTPWGEKLFF.

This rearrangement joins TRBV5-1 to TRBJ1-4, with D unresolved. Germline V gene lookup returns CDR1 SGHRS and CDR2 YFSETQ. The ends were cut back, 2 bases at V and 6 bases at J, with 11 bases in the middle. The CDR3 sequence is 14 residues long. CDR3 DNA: TGCGCCAGCAGCTTTAGACACCCGGATGAAAAACTGTTTTTT. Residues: CASSFRHPDEKLFF.

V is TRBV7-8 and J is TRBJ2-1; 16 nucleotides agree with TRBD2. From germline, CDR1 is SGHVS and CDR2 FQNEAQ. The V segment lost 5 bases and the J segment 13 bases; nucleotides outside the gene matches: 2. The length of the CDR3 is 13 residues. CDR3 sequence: CASSGTSGRAQFF. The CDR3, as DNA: TGTGCCAGCAGCGGGACTAGCGGGAGGGCCCAGTTCTTC.

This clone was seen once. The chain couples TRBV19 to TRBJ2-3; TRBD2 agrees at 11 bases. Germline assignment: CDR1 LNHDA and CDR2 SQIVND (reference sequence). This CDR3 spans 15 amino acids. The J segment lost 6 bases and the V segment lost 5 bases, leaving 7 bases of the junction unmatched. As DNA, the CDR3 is TGTGCCAGTAGTGGCCTAGCGGGAGGAGCGGATACGCAGTATTTT. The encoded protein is CASSGLAGGADTQYF.

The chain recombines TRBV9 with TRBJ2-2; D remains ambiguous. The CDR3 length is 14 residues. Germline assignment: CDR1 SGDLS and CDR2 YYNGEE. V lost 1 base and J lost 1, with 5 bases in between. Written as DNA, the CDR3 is TGTGCCAGCAGCGTAAGGTGGAACACCGGGGAGCTGTTTTTT. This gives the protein CASSVRWNTGELFF.

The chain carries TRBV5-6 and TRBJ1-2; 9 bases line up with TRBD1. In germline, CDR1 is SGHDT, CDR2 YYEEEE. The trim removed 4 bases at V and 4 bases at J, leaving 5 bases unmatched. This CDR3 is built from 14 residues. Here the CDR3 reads CASSPGTGLYGYTF. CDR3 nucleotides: TGTGCCAGCAGCCCCGGGACAGGGCTCTATGGCTACACCTTC.

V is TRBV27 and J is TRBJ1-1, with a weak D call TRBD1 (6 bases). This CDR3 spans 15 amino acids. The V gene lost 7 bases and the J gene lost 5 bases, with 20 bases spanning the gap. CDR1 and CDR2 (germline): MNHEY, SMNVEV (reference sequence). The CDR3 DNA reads TGTGCCAGCAAAAGGGAGTTCAGGGGATGGACTGAAGCTTTCTTT. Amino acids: CASKREFRGWTEAFF.

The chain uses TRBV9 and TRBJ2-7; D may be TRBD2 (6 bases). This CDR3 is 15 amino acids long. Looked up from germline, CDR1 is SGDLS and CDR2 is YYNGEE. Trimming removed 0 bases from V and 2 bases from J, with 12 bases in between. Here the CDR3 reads CASSVGIAVTYEQYF. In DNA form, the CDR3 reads TGTGCCAGCAGCGTAGGGATAGCGGTGACCTACGAGCAGTACTTC. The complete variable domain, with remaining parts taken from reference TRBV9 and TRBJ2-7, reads DSGVTQTPKHLITATGQRVTLRCSPRSGDLSVYWYQQSLDQGLQFLIQYYNGEERAKGNILERFSAQQFPDLHSELNLSSLELGDSALYFCASSVGIAVTYEQYFGPGTRLTVT.

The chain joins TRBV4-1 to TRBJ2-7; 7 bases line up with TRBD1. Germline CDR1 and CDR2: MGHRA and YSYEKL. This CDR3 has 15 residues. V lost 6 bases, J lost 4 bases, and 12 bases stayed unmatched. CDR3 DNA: TGCGCCAGCAGACAGGGGCCGGGACAGCAATACGAGCAGTACTTC. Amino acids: CASRQGPGQQYEQYF.

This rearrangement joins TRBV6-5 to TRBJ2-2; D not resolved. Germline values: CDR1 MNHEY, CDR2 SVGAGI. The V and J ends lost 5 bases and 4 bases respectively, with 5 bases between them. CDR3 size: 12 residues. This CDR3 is CASSPRTGELFF. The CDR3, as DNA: TGTGCCAGCAGTCCGCGCACCGGGGAGCTGTTTTTT.

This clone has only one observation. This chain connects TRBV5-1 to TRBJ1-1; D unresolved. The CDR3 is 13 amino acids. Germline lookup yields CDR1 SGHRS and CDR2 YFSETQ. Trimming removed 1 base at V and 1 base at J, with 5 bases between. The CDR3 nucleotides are TGCGCCAGCAGCTTGAAGCAGAACACTGAAGCTTTCTTT. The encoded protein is CASSLKQNTEAFF.

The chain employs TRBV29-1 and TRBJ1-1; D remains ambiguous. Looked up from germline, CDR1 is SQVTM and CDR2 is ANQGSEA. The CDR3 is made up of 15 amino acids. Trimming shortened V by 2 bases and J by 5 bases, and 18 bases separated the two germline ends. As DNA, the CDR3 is TGCAGCGTTGAATACAGAAGTCTGATAGGGACTGAAGCTTTCTTT. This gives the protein CSVEYRSLIGTEAFF.

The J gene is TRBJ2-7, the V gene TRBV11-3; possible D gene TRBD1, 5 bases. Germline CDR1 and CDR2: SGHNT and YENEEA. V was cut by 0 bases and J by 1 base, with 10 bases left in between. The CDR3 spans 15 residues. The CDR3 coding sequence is TGTGCCAGCAGCTTAGATTTCAGGGAATCCTACGAGCAGTACTTC. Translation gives CASSLDFRESYEQYF. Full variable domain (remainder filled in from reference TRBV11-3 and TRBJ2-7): EAGVVQSPRYKIIEKKQPVAFWCNPISGHNTLYWYLQNLGQGPELLIRYENEEAVDDSQLPKDRFSAERLKGVDSTLKIQPAELGDSAVYLCASSLDFRESYEQYFGPGTRLTVT.

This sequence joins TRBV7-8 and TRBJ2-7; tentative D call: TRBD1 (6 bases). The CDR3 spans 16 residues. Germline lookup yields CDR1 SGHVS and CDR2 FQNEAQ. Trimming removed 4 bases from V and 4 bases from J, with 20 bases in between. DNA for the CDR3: TGTGCCAGCAGCTCCTCCCTATGGGAACAGGGATACGAGCAGTACTTC. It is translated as CASSSSLWEQGYEQYF.

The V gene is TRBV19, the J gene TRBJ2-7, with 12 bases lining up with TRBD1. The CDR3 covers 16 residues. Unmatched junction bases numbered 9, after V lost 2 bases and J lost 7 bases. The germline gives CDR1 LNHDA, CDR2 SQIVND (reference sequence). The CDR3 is CASSIIGTGGAGEQYF. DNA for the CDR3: TGTGCCAGTAGTATAATAGGGACAGGGGGCGCGGGTGAGCAGTACTTC. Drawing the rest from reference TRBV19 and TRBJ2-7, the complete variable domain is DGGITQSPKYLFRKEGQNVTLSCEQNLNHDAMYWYRQDPGQGLRLIYYSQIVNDFQKGDIAEGYSVSREKKESFPLTVTSAQKNPTAFYLCASSIIGTGGAGEQYFGPGTRLTVT.

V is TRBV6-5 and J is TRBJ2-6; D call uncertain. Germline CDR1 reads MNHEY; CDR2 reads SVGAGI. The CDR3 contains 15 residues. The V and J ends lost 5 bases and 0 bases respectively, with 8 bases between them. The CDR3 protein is CASSQTSSGANVLTF. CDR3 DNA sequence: TGTGCCAGCAGTCAGACCAGCTCTGGGGCCAACGTCCTGACTTTC.